The 27 T cell receptor beta chains presented below share a single source sample, sequenced in a study of Graves' ophthalmopathy and Graves' hyperthyroidism. Transcripts of RNA were the source for amplifying TCR beta CDR3 regions. In the first round, RT-PCR was carried out with HTBI primers, and a multiplex PCR formed the second round. TCRdb re-called the multiplex PCR reads through MiXCR, storing one row per CDR3 protein. The sample has about 620,000 distinct CDR3 sequences; about a fifth are singletons. The sample taken for sequencing was peripheral blood. All receptors come from a woman aged 18-29 years with stable Graves' hyperthyroidism. Some clones in this sample may be carry-over from other donors' samples.

The chain combines TRBV6-1 with TRBJ2-5; D remains ambiguous. This CDR3 is 14 amino acids long. Germline CDR1 reads MNHNS; CDR2 reads SASEGT. Trimming left V 5 bases short and J 5 bases short, with 15 bases between. CDR3 in amino acids: CASSPTPDRETQYF. The CDR3 bases are TGTGCCAGCAGTCCGACCCCTGACCGGGAGACCCAGTACTTC.

This clonotype has a count of ten or more. The chain combines TRBV6-5 with TRBJ2-4; 11 nucleotides align to TRBD1. The germline gives CDR1 MNHEY, CDR2 SVGAGI. The V and J ends lost 5 bases and 8 bases, in that order; junction bases with no gene match: 5. The CDR3 is 14 amino acids. The CDR3 loop is CASSPDRGRYIQYF. In DNA form, the CDR3 reads TGTGCCAGCAGTCCGGACAGGGGGCGCTACATTCAGTACTTC.

This clonotype has ten or more counts. This CDR3 reads CASSPHSANTEAFF. The CDR3 DNA reads TGTGCCAGCAGTCCCCATTCAGCTAACACTGAAGCTTTCTTT. The V and J genes are TRBV6-5 and TRBJ1-1, with D unresolved. The CDR3 length is 14 residues. Germline loops: CDR1 MNHEY, CDR2 SVGAGI. The V end was cut by 5 bases, the J end by 2 bases, with 12 bases between.

This clonotype has a count of ten or more. The J gene is TRBJ1-6, the V gene TRBV18; unclear D gene. In germline, CDR1 is KGHSH, CDR2 LQKENI. The CDR3 is made up of 16 amino acids. The V end lost 2 bases, the J end lost 0 bases, and 8 bases lay between the germline ends. The DNA of the CDR3 is TGTGCCAGCTCACCAGTCCGGAGCTCCTATAATTCACCCCTCCACTTT. Amino acids: CASSPVRSSYNSPLHF.

This clonotype was observed at least ten times. The chain employs TRBV20-1 and TRBJ1-2; possible D gene TRBD1, 5 bases. V was pared by 5 bases and J by 7 bases, with 11 bases between. Germline CDR1 and CDR2: DFQATT and SNEGSKA (reference sequence). This CDR3 has 11 amino acids. The CDR3 here is CSADHRIGYTF. In DNA, the CDR3 is TGCAGTGCTGACCACAGGATTGGCTACACCTTC.

This clonotype was seen ten or more times. V is TRBV5-1 and J is TRBJ2-7; maybe TRBD1 (5 bases). This CDR3 region has 17 residues. Germline CDR1 is SGHRS and CDR2 is YFSETQ. V was trimmed by 1 base and J by 2 bases, leaving 19 bases between them. The CDR3 is CASSLSGSGSQAYEQYF. CDR3 sequence (DNA): TGCGCCAGCAGCTTGTCCGGGTCAGGGTCTCAAGCCTACGAGCAGTACTTC.

V is TRBV20-1 and J is TRBJ1-2; 7 bases fit TRBD1. Germline CDR1 DFQATT, CDR2 SNEGSKA (reference sequence). The CDR3 has 13 residues. Unmatched junction bases numbered 10, after V lost 4 bases and J lost 8 bases. The CDR3 reads CSATRGYPQGYTF. As DNA, the CDR3 is TGCAGTGCTACCAGGGGGTACCCTCAGGGCTACACCTTC.

This clonotype was seen many times. The chain has TRBV11-2 and TRBJ2-7, with no clear D. Germline-derived CDR1 and CDR2 are SGHAT and FQNNGV. The V end lost 0 bases, the J end lost 2 bases, and 11 bases lay between the germline ends. CDR3 length equals 15 residues. The CDR3 nucleotides are TGTGCCAGCAGCTTAGATCGAACCTGGGCCTACGAGCAGTACTTC. Translated, it gives CASSLDRTWAYEQYF.

This clonotype was found a few times. A much larger clone sits a single nucleotide away, making a read error possible. The chain joins TRBV6-5 to TRBJ2-5, with D perhaps TRBD1 (6 bases). This CDR3 region has 16 residues. CDR1 is MNHEY, CDR2 SVGAGI, per germline. This CDR3 reads CASSSPEPGAAETKYF. In DNA, the CDR3 is TGTGCCAGCAGTTCACCGGAGCCAGGGGCGGCGGAGACCAAGTACTTC.

Of note for this clonotype: A much more abundant neighbour one base away suggests this may be a read error. The CDR3 nucleotides read TGTGCCAGCTCACCTCGAGGTCGTGAAACTTTCTTT. Its translation is CASSPRGRETFF. V is TRBV18 and J is TRBJ1-1; D ambiguous. CDR1 KGHSH and CDR2 LQKENI come from the germline V gene. The CDR3 is made up of 12 amino acids.

V is TRBV10-3 and J is TRBJ2-7; a weak D match, TRBD1 (6 bases). Looked up from germline, CDR1 is ENHRY and CDR2 is SYGVKD. This CDR3 spans 15 amino acids. V shed 4 bases and J shed 1 base, with 14 bases lying between them. CDR3 region: CAISGRTDLSYEQYF. The CDR3 bases are TGTGCCATCAGTGGGAGGACAGACCTATCCTACGAGCAGTACTTC.

This clonotype was seen many times. The gene calls are TRBV6-1 and TRBJ1-2; no definite D call. With 6 bases removed from V and 4 bases from J, the gap between germline ends came to 12 bases. The CDR3 consists of 13 residues. Germline V CDR1 and CDR2: MNHNS, SASEGT. The CDR3: CASSPGPGYGYTF. CDR3 bases: TGTGCCAGCAGCCCGGGTCCGGGCTATGGCTACACCTTC.

This clonotype was seen many times. This chain connects TRBV5-1 to TRBJ2-7; TRBD2 matches 11 bases. CDR1 and CDR2 from the germline V gene are SGHRS and YFSETQ. V shed 2 bases, J shed 4 bases, and the junction held 2 bases outside the gene matches. The CDR3 sequence is 14 residues long. The CDR3 loop is CASSFTSGGYEQYF. CDR3 nucleotides: TGCGCCAGCAGCTTCACTAGCGGGGGTTACGAGCAGTACTTC.

This clonotype showed up many times. This rearrangement joins TRBV19 to TRBJ2-5; weak D call: TRBD1 (5 bases). The CDR3 is made up of 15 amino acids. Germline lookup yields CDR1 LNHDA and CDR2 SQIVND (reference sequence). V gave up 3 bases and J gave up 2 bases, with 13 bases separating them. In DNA, the CDR3 is TGTGCCAGTAGTATCGTGGGCGCAGGGCAAGAGACCCAGTACTTC. As protein: CASSIVGAGQETQYF. The full variable domain, with the rest looked up from reference TRBV19 and TRBJ2-5, is DGGITQSPKYLFRKEGQNVTLSCEQNLNHDAMYWYRQDPGQGLRLIYYSQIVNDFQKGDIAEGYSVSREKKESFPLTVTSAQKNPTAFYLCASSIVGAGQETQYFGPGTRLLVL.

This chain links TRBV5-1 with TRBJ1-1; 12 positions agree with TRBD1. Germline CDR1 and CDR2: SGHRS and YFSETQ. Trimming at V came to 2 bases and at J to 5 bases, leaving 10 bases not matched to a gene. CDR3 size: 17 residues. CDR3 sequence (DNA): TGCGCCAGCAGCTTCTATGGGGACAGGGGGCGTCAGACTGAAGCTTTCTTT. This sequence encodes CASSFYGDRGRQTEAFF. The entire variable domain, with the rest obtained from reference TRBV5-1 and TRBJ1-1, is as follows: KAGVTQTPRYLIKTRGQQVTLSCSPISGHRSVSWYQQTPGQGLQFLFEYFSETQRNKGNFPGRFSGRQFSNSRSEMNVSTLELGDSALYLCASSFYGDRGRQTEAFFGQGTRLTVV.

This clonotype occurred many times. This chain links TRBV12-3 or TRBV12-4 with TRBJ2-6; 8 bases fit TRBD1. Trimming at V came to 2 bases and at J to 0 bases, leaving 9 bases not matched to a gene. There are 19 residues in the CDR3. CDR3 coding DNA: TGTGCCAGCAGTTTAAATAGGGCAGGGGGCATCTCTGGGGCCAACGTCCTGACTTTC. This gives the protein CASSLNRAGGISGANVLTF.

This clonotype appeared many times. The gene calls are TRBV6-5 and TRBJ2-7; 7 nucleotides match TRBD1. This CDR3 has 13 residues. Germline V gene lookup returns CDR1 MNHEY and CDR2 SVGAGI. The V and J ends lost 2 bases and 6 bases, in that order; junction bases with no gene match: 4. The CDR3 spells CASSYDRAGEQYF. The CDR3 bases are TGTGCCAGCAGTTACGACAGGGCGGGCGAGCAGTACTTC.

Note on this clonotype: One end of the junction varies from germline; a read error may be responsible. The CDR3 loop is CASSLDGIGTQYF. The CDR3 nucleotides are TGTGCTAGCAGCTTAGACGGAATTGGGACCCAGTACTTC. The gene calls are TRBV7-7 and TRBJ2-5; no clear D. Looked up from germline, CDR1 is SSHAT and CDR2 is FNYEAQ (reference sequence). The CDR3 loop spans 13 amino acids.

This chain links TRBV6-4 with TRBJ1-5; 9 nucleotides match TRBD1. Germline CDR1 and CDR2: MRHNA and SNTAGT. J lost 1 base, V lost 6 bases, and 13 bases had no gene match. The CDR3 spans 18 residues. This CDR3 is CASRTGTGIGGSNQPQHF. CDR3 nucleotide sequence: TGTGCCAGCAGGACCGGGACAGGGATCGGAGGGAGCAATCAGCCCCAGCATTTT.

Turning to this clonotype: No conserved phenylalanine or tryptophan ends this CDR3, so it is likely a read error. The chain carries TRBV28 and TRBJ2-5; tentative D call: TRBD1 (5 bases). Germline-derived CDR1 and CDR2 are MDHEN and SYDVKM. The CDR3 contains 17 residues. V dropped 2 bases and J dropped 3 bases, with 19 bases sitting between them. CDR3 sequence (DNA): TGTGCCAGCAGTTTACCCTTCGCAGGGTCCCCTAAAGAGACCCAGTACCTC. The encoded protein is CASSLPFAGSPKETQYL.

This clonotype was seen ten or more times. This sequence joins TRBV15 and TRBJ1-1; D unclear. Germline V CDR1 and CDR2: LNHNV, YYDKDF (reference sequence). Trimming pared 5 bases from V and 0 bases from J, leaving 10 bases between. The length of the CDR3 is 14 residues. CDR3 sequence reads: CATSDRVVNTEAFF. The CDR3, as DNA: TGTGCCACCAGCGACCGGGTGGTGAACACTGAAGCTTTCTTT.

There are many counts of this clonotype. This chain uses TRBV7-9 with TRBJ1-1; 8 bases align to TRBD1. Germline V gives CDR1 SEHNR, CDR2 FQNEAQ (reference sequence). The CDR3 runs to 16 residues. Germline trimming cut 2 bases from V and 1 base from J; bases unmatched to any gene: 6. Written as DNA, the CDR3 is TGTGCCAGCAGCTTAAACAGGGGGGGTAGGAACACTGAAGCTTTCTTT. It yields the protein CASSLNRGGRNTEAFF.

The table lists this clonotype with many counts. The V and J genes are TRBV11-1 and TRBJ2-7; 7 bases are shared with TRBD1. The ends lost 4 bases at V and 0 bases at J; junction bases unmatched: 9. CDR1 is SGHAT, CDR2 FQDESV, per germline (reference sequence). The CDR3 spans 16 residues. The CDR3: CASSSPNRDSSYEQYF. The CDR3 DNA reads TGTGCCAGCAGCTCCCCGAACCGGGACAGCTCCTACGAGCAGTACTTC.

There are many counts of this clonotype. The chain joins TRBV19 to TRBJ1-5, with D unresolved. This CDR3 is 15 amino acids long. With 4 bases removed from V and 1 base from J, the gap between germline ends came to 11 bases. Germline V CDR1 and CDR2: LNHDA, SQIVND (reference sequence). The CDR3 nucleotides are TGTGCCAGTAGTAAGAAGGGTCTAAGCAATCAGCCCCAGCATTTT. Its protein is CASSKKGLSNQPQHF.

This chain joins TRBV6-5 and TRBJ2-5; D possibly corresponds to TRBD1 (5 bases). CDR3 size: 17 residues. Germline lookup yields CDR1 MNHEY and CDR2 SVGAGI. V lost 0 bases and J lost 3, with 17 bases in between. As DNA, the CDR3 is TGTGCCAGCAGTTACTCGAACTACAGGTTTAGTGAAGAGACCCAGTACTTC. It codes for CASSYSNYRFSEETQYF.

This clonotype occurred many times. The chain has TRBV6-5 and TRBJ2-5, with no clear D. The V and J ends lost 2 bases and 5 bases respectively, with 12 bases between them. Germline CDR1 MNHEY, CDR2 SVGAGI. The CDR3 consists of 14 residues. The chain's CDR3 is CASSYIASQETQYF. The CDR3 coding sequence is TGTGCCAGCAGTTACATTGCCTCCCAGGAGACCCAGTACTTC.

This clonotype was seen at least ten times. The chain recombines TRBV12-3 or TRBV12-4 with TRBJ1-5, with D hard to call. V was trimmed by 5 bases and J by 0 bases, leaving 11 bases between them. The CDR3 runs 15 residues. The CDR3: CASSPSDYSNQPQHF. The CDR3 DNA follows: TGTGCCAGCAGTCCCAGCGACTATAGCAATCAGCCCCAGCATTTT.